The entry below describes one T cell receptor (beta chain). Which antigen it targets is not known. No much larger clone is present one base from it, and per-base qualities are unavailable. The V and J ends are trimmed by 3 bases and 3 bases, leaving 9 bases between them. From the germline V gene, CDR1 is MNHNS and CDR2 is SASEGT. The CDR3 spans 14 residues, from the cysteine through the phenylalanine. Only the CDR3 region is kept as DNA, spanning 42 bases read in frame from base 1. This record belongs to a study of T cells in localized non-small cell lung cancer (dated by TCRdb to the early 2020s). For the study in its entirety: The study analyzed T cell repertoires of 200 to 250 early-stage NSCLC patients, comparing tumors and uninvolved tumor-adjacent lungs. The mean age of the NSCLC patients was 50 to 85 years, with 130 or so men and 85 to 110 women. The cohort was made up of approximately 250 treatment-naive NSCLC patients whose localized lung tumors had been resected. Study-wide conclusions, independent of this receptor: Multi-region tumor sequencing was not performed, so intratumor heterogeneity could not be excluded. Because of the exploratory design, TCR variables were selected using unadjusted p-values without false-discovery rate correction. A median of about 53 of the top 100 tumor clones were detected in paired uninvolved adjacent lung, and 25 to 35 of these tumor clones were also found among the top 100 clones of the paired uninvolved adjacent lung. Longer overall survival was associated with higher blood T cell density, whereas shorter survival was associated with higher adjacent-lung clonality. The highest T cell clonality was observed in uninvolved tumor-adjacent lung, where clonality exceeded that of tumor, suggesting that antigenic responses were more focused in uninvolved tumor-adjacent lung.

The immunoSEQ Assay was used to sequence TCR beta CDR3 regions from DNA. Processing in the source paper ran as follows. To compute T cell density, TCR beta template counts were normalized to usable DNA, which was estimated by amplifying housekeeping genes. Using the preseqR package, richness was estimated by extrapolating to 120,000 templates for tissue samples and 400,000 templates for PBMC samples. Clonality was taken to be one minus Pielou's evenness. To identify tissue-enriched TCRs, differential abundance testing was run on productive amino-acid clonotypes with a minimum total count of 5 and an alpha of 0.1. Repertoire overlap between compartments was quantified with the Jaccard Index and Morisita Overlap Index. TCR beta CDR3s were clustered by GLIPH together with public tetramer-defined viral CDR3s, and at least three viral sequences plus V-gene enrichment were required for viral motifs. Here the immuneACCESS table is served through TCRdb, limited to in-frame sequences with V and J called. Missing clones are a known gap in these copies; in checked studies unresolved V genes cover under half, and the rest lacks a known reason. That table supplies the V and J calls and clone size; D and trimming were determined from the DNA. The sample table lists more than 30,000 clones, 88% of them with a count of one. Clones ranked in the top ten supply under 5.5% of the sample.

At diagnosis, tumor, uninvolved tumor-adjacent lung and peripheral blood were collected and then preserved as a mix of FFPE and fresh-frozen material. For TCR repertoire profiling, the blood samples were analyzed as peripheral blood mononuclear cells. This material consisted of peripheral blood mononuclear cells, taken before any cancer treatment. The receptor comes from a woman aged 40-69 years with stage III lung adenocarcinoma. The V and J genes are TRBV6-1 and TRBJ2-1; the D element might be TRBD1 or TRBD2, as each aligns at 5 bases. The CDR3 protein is CASSDGDGYNEQFF. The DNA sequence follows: TGTGCCAGCAGTGACGGGGACGGCTACAATGAGCAGTTCTTC.